The present TCR beta chain was sequenced within a study of tumor-infiltrating lymphocytes in oesophageal squamous cell carcinoma (dated by TCRdb to 2015 to 2016). The germline V gene supplies CDR1 SGHTA and CDR2 FQGNSA. Taken from cysteine to phenylalanine, the CDR3 has 15 residues. Only the CDR3 DNA stays, 45 bases, in frame from base 1. The library was obtained by PCR. Data came from an Illumina HiSeq 2000. TCRdb reanalyzed the raw reads on its own, using fastp at Q25 for trimming and MiXCR for clone calling, and kept in-frame beta chains. Entries are consolidated by CDR3 protein sequence, retaining the most common genes and DNA. The sample table records 16,000 or so distinct CDR3 sequences; nearly 45% of these occur just once. The ten largest account for less than 35% of the sample. On this clonotype itself: It has no known antigen specificity. One base away there is no much larger clone; base qualities are not given.

This TCR derives from a male donor with esophageal squamous cell carcinoma. The V and J segments used are TRBV7-2 and TRBJ2-3, with 9 middle bases fitting TRBD1. The J call may not be correct, given that the DNA end is closer to TRBJ2-1. Sequencing used esophageal tumor tissue. The CDR3 is CASSLGQGSYNEQFF. The nucleotides are TGTGCCAGCAGCTTGGGACAGGGTTCCTACAATGAGCAGTTCTTC.